The TCR beta chain described here comes from a study of blood T cell repertoires in COVID-19. Germline CDR1 and CDR2: SEHNR and FQNEAQ (reference sequence). The CDR3 is made up of 13 amino acids. The ends were cut back, 5 bases at V and 9 bases at J, with 11 bases in the middle. Sequencing was performed with immunoSEQ multiplex PCR; in TCRdb, only in-frame clones are kept and a portion is missing. The sample has approximately 120,000 clones; over 70% are singletons. The sequence came from a man aged 80 or over with acute or convalescent COVID-19. This chain connects TRBV7-9 to TRBJ1-6; the D gene is possibly TRBD1 (5 bases). The sample consisted of peripheral blood. The CDR3 sequence is CASSGQGTSPLHF. The CDR3 DNA follows: TGTGCCAGCAGCGGGCAGGGTACTTCACCCCTCCACTTT.